A selection of T cell receptor beta chains follows, all from one sample in a study of regulatory T cells in long-lasting Graves disease. TCRdb re-derived calls from the multiplex PCR reads in MiXCR, one entry per CDR3 protein. The table has 420,000 or so distinct CDR3 sequences, around a quarter seen once. The input for sequencing was peripheral blood mononuclear cells (PBMCs), taken when the disease was refractory, from a patient treated with antithyroid drugs. All receptors derive from a female donor with Graves disease. CDR3s include the opening cysteine and the closing phenylalanine or tryptophan. The D gene is left open where the match is weak. For some rows the clone size is stated as once, few or many, or as a class when expanded; others skip it.

clone_size j_call v_call d_call cdr3_nt cdr3_aa
many TRBJ1-6 TRBV28 TRBD1 TGTGCCACCGGGACAGACTATAATTCACCCCTCCACTTT CATGTDYNSPLHF
few TRBJ2-4 TRBV7-2 . TGTGCCAGCGAGGAGCGGCTGGGAGCCAAAAACATTCAGTACTTC CASEERLGAKNIQYF
many TRBJ2-7 TRBV28 . TGTGCCAGCACCGTAGGTGTATCGTACGAGCAGTACTTC CASTVGVSYEQYF
few TRBJ2-7 TRBV6-1 . TGTGCCAGCACCCACGGGGCTGGCTACGAGCAGTACTTC CASTHGAGYEQYF
many TRBJ2-2 TRBV7-9 TRBD2 TGTGCCAGCAGCTTGACTAGCGGGGTCACCGGGGAGCTGTTTTTT CASSLTSGVTGELFF
many TRBJ1-2 TRBV2 . TGTGCCAGCAGTGAAGCAGATGGCTATGGCTACACCTTC CASSEADGYGYTF
many TRBJ2-2 TRBV2 . TGTGCCAGCGGGGGGCAGGGAGCCGGGGAGCTGTTTTTT CASGGQGAGELFF
many TRBJ2-2 TRBV7-8 . TGTGCCAGCAGCTTAAGGGACTCCTTCACCGGGGAGCTGTTTTTT CASSLRDSFTGELFF
few TRBJ1-2 TRBV6-2/TRBV6-3 . TGTGCCAGCAGTTACACAGGGAGTGGCGGCTACACCTTC CASSYTGSGGYTF
many TRBJ1-2 TRBV20-1 . TGCAGTGCTAGAGATAGGGTGGCGGACTATGGCTACACCTTC CSARDRVADYGYTF
. TRBJ2-1 TRBV28 . TGTGCCAGCACCACGTGGTCCTACAATGAGCAGTTCTTC CASTTWSYNEQFF
many TRBJ2-3 TRBV5-1 TRBD2 TGCGCCAGCAGCTTGGATCCAGCGGGGGACACAGATACGCAGTATTTT CASSLDPAGDTDTQYF